The T cell receptor (beta chain) under discussion was sequenced for a study of blood T cell repertoires in COVID-19. Study summary: Donors in the United States, Italy and Spain gave samples during acute or convalescent COVID-19. T cells, B-cell-depleted T cells, or PBMCs supplied cDNA or gDNA.

J gave up 2 bases and V 4 bases, and 11 bases lay outside the gene matches. The germline CDR1 and CDR2 sequences are LGHDT and YNNKEL (reference sequence). The length of the CDR3 is 17 residues. Original handling: Amplifying reference gene primers gave estimates of nucleated cell counts. Produced via immunoSEQ multiplex PCR; TCRdb's table is partial and in-frame only. V and J calls and clone size are as listed in that table; D and trimming were resolved from the DNA. Of over 200,000 clones listed, less than 90% are singletons. The chain couples TRBV3-1 (or the pseudogene TRBV3-2) to TRBJ2-3, with 8 bases aligning to TRBD1. The receptor was isolated from a woman in her seventies with active or convalescent COVID-19. Sequencing input: peripheral blood. This CDR3 is CASSLTGAGGLTDTQYF. The CDR3 DNA follows: TGTGCCAGCAGCCTCACGGGGGCAGGGGGCCTCACAGATACGCAGTATTTT.